Listed below are T cell receptor beta chains from one sample, sequenced in a study of cytomegalovirus exposure and HLA in healthy donors. Only in-frame clones appear in the TCRdb table, and some are missing; sequencing was by immunoSEQ multiplex PCR. Among roughly 130,000 clones listed, around four fifths were seen once. Sequencing input: PBMCs. All receptors come from a boy aged 5 to 17 in good health and CMV-seronegative. The CDR3 runs from the conserved cysteine through the conserved F or W. D genes are given only for firm matches. Size is stated for part of the rows, as once, few or many counts, or as a class when the clone is expanded.

CDR3 protein: CASSQEGGIGNEQFF; CDR3 DNA: TGCGCCAGCAGCCAAGAGGGGGGGATCGGCAATGAGCAGTTCTTC; clone size: NA; V gene: TRBV4-1; D gene: TRBD2; J gene: TRBJ2-1
CDR3 protein: CASSLGGQPTPAKNIQYF; CDR3 DNA: TGTGCCAGCAGCTTGGGGGGACAGCCCACACCAGCCAAAAACATTCAGTACTTC; clone size: NA; V gene: TRBV5-6; D gene: TRBD1; J gene: TRBJ2-4
CDR3 protein: CASSPGQANTEAFF; CDR3 DNA: TGTGCCAGCAGCCCGGGACAGGCTAACACTGAAGCTTTCTTT; clone size: NA; V gene: TRBV13; D gene: TRBD1; J gene: TRBJ1-1
CDR3 protein: CATSRDGAGGWSNQPQHF; CDR3 DNA: TGTGCCACCAGCAGAGATGGGGCAGGGGGCTGGAGCAATCAGCCCCAGCATTTT; clone size: NA; V gene: TRBV15; D gene: TRBD1; J gene: TRBJ1-5
CDR3 protein: CASSLSADEQYF; CDR3 DNA: TGTGCCAGCAGCTTATCGGCGGACGAGCAGTACTTC; clone size: NA; V gene: TRBV11-3; D gene: NA; J gene: TRBJ2-7
CDR3 protein: CASSLSGGGDTQYF; CDR3 DNA: TGCGCCAGCAGCTTGAGCGGGGGGGGAGATACGCAGTATTTT; clone size: NA; V gene: TRBV5-1; D gene: TRBD2; J gene: TRBJ2-3
CDR3 protein: CASSLPGTEAFF; CDR3 DNA: TGTGCCAGCAGCTTACCGGGCACTGAAGCTTTCTTT; clone size: NA; V gene: TRBV7-3; D gene: NA; J gene: TRBJ1-1
CDR3 protein: CASSLELHYEQYF; CDR3 DNA: TGTGCCAGCAGCTTGGAGCTCCATTACGAGCAGTACTTC; clone size: few; V gene: TRBV5-8; D gene: NA; J gene: TRBJ2-7
CDR3 protein: CAWSEGLAGLADTQYF; CDR3 DNA: TGTGCCTGGAGTGAAGGACTAGCGGGATTAGCAGATACGCAGTATTTT; clone size: NA; V gene: TRBV30; D gene: TRBD2; J gene: TRBJ2-3
CDR3 protein: CASSDTAGELFF; CDR3 DNA: TGTGCCAGCAGTGACACAGCCGGGGAGCTGTTTTTT; clone size: NA; V gene: TRBV27; D gene: NA; J gene: TRBJ2-2
CDR3 protein: CASSGAARDMNTEAFF; CDR3 DNA: TGCGCCAGCAGCGGAGCCGCCCGGGATATGAACACTGAAGCTTTCTTT; clone size: few; V gene: TRBV4-3; D gene: NA; J gene: TRBJ1-1
CDR3 protein: CASDQVGSNQPQHF; CDR3 DNA: TGTGCCAGCGATCAGGTCGGTAGCAATCAGCCCCAGCATTTT; clone size: once; V gene: TRBV2; D gene: NA; J gene: TRBJ1-5
CDR3 protein: CATRSGRGTDTQYF; CDR3 DNA: TGCGCCACTCGGAGCGGGAGAGGAACAGATACGCAGTATTTT; clone size: NA; V gene: TRBV10-2; D gene: TRBD2; J gene: TRBJ2-3
CDR3 protein: CASIPGTGAWDEQYF; CDR3 DNA: TGTGCCAGCATCCCAGGGACTGGGGCCTGGGACGAGCAGTACTTC; clone size: few; V gene: TRBV6-1; D gene: NA; J gene: TRBJ2-7
CDR3 protein: CASSFLLAGEGVNNEQLF; CDR3 DNA: TGTGCCAGCAGTTTTTTACTAGCGGGAGAAGGGGTGAACAATGAGCAGCTCTTC; clone size: NA; V gene: TRBV27; D gene: TRBD2; J gene: TRBJ2-1
CDR3 protein: CSAAGGTHYEQYF; CDR3 DNA: TGCAGCGCGGCTGGAGGGACTCACTACGAGCAGTACTTC; clone size: NA; V gene: TRBV29-1; D gene: NA; J gene: TRBJ2-7
CDR3 protein: CASSPGVTGDGYTF; CDR3 DNA: TGTGCCAGCAGCCCGGGGGTCACAGGGGATGGCTACACCTTC; clone size: NA; V gene: TRBV7-2; D gene: TRBD1; J gene: TRBJ1-2
CDR3 protein: CASARDYYTGELFF; CDR3 DNA: TGTGCCAGCGCCCGGGACTACTACACCGGGGAGCTGTTTTTT; clone size: NA; V gene: TRBV6-4; D gene: TRBD2; J gene: TRBJ2-2
CDR3 protein: CALLEREVNEQFF; CDR3 DNA: TGTGCCCTCCTCGAGCGGGAGGTTAATGAGCAGTTCTTC; clone size: NA; V gene: TRBV7-9; D gene: TRBD2; J gene: TRBJ2-1
CDR3 protein: CASSSKATPGANEQFF; CDR3 DNA: TGTGCCAGCAGCTCCAAAGCGACCCCTGGGGCGAATGAGCAGTTCTTC; clone size: NA; V gene: TRBV5-4; D gene: NA; J gene: TRBJ2-1
CDR3 protein: CASSLGRTEQFF; CDR3 DNA: TGCGCCAGCAGCCTAGGGAGGACTGAGCAGTTCTTC; clone size: few; V gene: TRBV4-3; D gene: NA; J gene: TRBJ2-1
CDR3 protein: CSVGGQLNTDTQYF; CDR3 DNA: TGCAGCGTTGGGGGACAGTTGAACACAGATACGCAGTATTTT; clone size: NA; V gene: TRBV29-1; D gene: TRBD1; J gene: TRBJ2-3
CDR3 protein: CASSQVGRGNEQFF; CDR3 DNA: TGTGCCAGCAGCCAGGTAGGGCGCGGGAATGAGCAGTTCTTC; clone size: NA; V gene: TRBV14; D gene: NA; J gene: TRBJ2-1
CDR3 protein: CAWTIRALGDEQYF; CDR3 DNA: TGTGCCTGGACTATCCGGGCCCTAGGGGACGAGCAGTACTTC; clone size: NA; V gene: TRBV30; D gene: NA; J gene: TRBJ2-7
CDR3 protein: CASGGQETQYF; CDR3 DNA: TGTGCCAGCGGGGGGCAAGAGACCCAGTACTTC; clone size: NA; V gene: TRBV2; D gene: NA; J gene: TRBJ2-5
CDR3 protein: CASSPPTSGNTDTQYF; CDR3 DNA: TGCGCCAGCAGCCCTCCGACTAGCGGGAACACAGATACGCAGTATTTT; clone size: NA; V gene: TRBV5-1; D gene: TRBD2; J gene: TRBJ2-3
CDR3 protein: CASSYSPRAESEQFF; CDR3 DNA: TGTGCCAGCAGTTACTCGCCGCGGGCGGAAAGCGAGCAGTTCTTC; clone size: NA; V gene: TRBV6-5; D gene: NA; J gene: TRBJ2-1
CDR3 protein: CASEEGPNAGWGYNEQFF; CDR3 DNA: TGTGCCAGCGAAGAGGGACCAAATGCGGGGTGGGGCTACAATGAGCAGTTCTTC; clone size: NA; V gene: TRBV6-8; D gene: NA; J gene: TRBJ2-1
CDR3 protein: CASSQIRGEQYF; CDR3 DNA: TGTGCCAGCAGTCAAATCAGGGGCGAGCAGTACTTC; clone size: NA; V gene: TRBV6-6; D gene: NA; J gene: TRBJ2-7
CDR3 protein: CASRRAGRLGGYTF; CDR3 DNA: TGTGCCAGCAGGCGAGCGGGGCGATTGGGTGGCTACACCTTC; clone size: NA; V gene: TRBV6-5; D gene: NA; J gene: TRBJ1-2
CDR3 protein: CASSLGGAIAKNIQYF; CDR3 DNA: TGCGCCAGCAGCTTGGGTGGGGCTATAGCCAAAAACATTCAGTACTTC; clone size: NA; V gene: TRBV5-1; D gene: NA; J gene: TRBJ2-4
CDR3 protein: CASSPAGGPSGNTIYF; CDR3 DNA: TGTGCCAGCAGCCCTGCGGGGGGGCCCTCTGGAAACACCATATATTTT; clone size: few; V gene: TRBV5-4; D gene: NA; J gene: TRBJ1-3
CDR3 protein: CASRPGHLTDTQYF; CDR3 DNA: TGTGCCAGCAGACCGGGACATCTCACAGATACGCAGTATTTT; clone size: few; V gene: TRBV6-1; D gene: NA; J gene: TRBJ2-3
CDR3 protein: CSGVISSYNEQFF; CDR3 DNA: TGCAGCGGCGTGATTAGCTCCTACAATGAGCAGTTCTTC; clone size: NA; V gene: TRBV29-1; D gene: NA; J gene: TRBJ2-1
CDR3 protein: CASSLWTSAHEQYF; CDR3 DNA: TGTGCCAGCAGCTTGTGGACTAGCGCGCACGAGCAGTACTTC; clone size: NA; V gene: TRBV5-8; D gene: TRBD2; J gene: TRBJ2-7
CDR3 protein: CASSPARTAAYEQYF; CDR3 DNA: TGTGCCAGCTCACCAGCCAGGACAGCAGCCTACGAGCAGTACTTC; clone size: NA; V gene: TRBV18; D gene: NA; J gene: TRBJ2-7
CDR3 protein: CATSRDKSGRNIQYF; CDR3 DNA: TGTGCCACCAGCAGAGATAAAAGCGGGAGGAACATTCAGTACTTC; clone size: NA; V gene: TRBV15; D gene: TRBD2; J gene: TRBJ2-4
CDR3 protein: CASSSRGFQGPREEETQYF; CDR3 DNA: TGTGCCAGCAGTAGCCGAGGGTTTCAGGGGCCGCGCGAGGAAGAGACCCAGTACTTC; clone size: NA; V gene: TRBV7-9; D gene: NA; J gene: TRBJ2-5
CDR3 protein: CASSLGTSTEQFF; CDR3 DNA: TGTGCCAGCAGTCTCGGGACTAGCACAGAGCAGTTCTTC; clone size: NA; V gene: TRBV6-6; D gene: TRBD2; J gene: TRBJ2-1
CDR3 protein: CASSGPRLAGGYEQYF; CDR3 DNA: TGTGCCAGCAGCGGGCCAAGGCTAGCGGGAGGATACGAGCAGTACTTC; clone size: NA; V gene: TRBV13; D gene: TRBD2; J gene: TRBJ2-7
CDR3 protein: CASSWFDRGSEQFF; CDR3 DNA: TGTGCCAGCAGCTGGTTCGACCGAGGCAGTGAGCAGTTCTTC; clone size: NA; V gene: TRBV7-2; D gene: NA; J gene: TRBJ2-1
CDR3 protein: CASRTGGTNEKLFF; CDR3 DNA: TGCGCCAGCAGGACGGGAGGGACTAATGAAAAACTGTTTTTT; clone size: once; V gene: TRBV5-1; D gene: NA; J gene: TRBJ1-4